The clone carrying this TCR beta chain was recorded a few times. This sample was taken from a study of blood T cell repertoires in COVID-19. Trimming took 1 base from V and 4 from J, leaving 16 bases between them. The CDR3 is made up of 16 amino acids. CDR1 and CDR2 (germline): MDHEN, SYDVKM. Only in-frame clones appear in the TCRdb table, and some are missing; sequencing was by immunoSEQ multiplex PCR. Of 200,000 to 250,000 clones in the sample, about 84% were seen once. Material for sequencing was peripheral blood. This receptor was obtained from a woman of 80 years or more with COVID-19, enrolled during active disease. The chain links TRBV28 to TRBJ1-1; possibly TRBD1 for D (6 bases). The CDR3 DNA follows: TGTGCCAGCAGTTTATCGGGGAGGGGGGGCGGCACTGAAGCTTTCTTT. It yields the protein CASSLSGRGGGTEAFF.